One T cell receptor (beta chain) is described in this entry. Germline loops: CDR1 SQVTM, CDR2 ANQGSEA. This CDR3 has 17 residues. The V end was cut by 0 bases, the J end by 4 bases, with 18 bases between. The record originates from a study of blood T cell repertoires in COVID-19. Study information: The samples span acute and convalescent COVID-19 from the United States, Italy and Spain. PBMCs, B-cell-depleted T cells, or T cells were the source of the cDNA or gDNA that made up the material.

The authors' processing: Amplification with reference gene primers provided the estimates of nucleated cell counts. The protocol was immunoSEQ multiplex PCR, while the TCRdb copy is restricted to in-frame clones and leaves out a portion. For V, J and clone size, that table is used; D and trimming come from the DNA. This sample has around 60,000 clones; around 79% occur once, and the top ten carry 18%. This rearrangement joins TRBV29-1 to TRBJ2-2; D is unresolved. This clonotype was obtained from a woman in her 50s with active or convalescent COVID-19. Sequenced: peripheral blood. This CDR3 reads CSVEDPAGGVPTGELFF. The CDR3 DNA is TGCAGCGTTGAAGATCCGGCTGGCGGAGTCCCCACCGGGGAGCTGTTTTTT.